Below, 22 T cell receptor beta chains from the same sample are listed, as sequenced in a study of T cell clusters in autoimmune cytopenias. Some 38,000 genome equivalents of blood DNA were amplified for TRB. TRB rearrangements were amplified by touch-down multiplex PCR with mixed TRB-A/B primers. From the multiplex PCR reads, TCRdb lists one entry per CDR3 protein and no DNA. The sample spans 5,500 to 7,500 distinct CDR3 sequences; the ten largest clones claim around 7.5%. The same data also contributed to another study, on T cell repertoires in aging, cancer and after chemotherapy.

Input material: peripheral blood. These TCRs come from a human donor in good health.

The V call is TRBV6-1, the J call TRBJ2-7; TCRdb proposes TRBD1, but this gene call is untestable without DNA. The germline V gene has CDR1 MNHNS and CDR2 SASEGT. This CDR3 is built from 14 residues. CDR3 sequence reads: CASSGGRQGHEQYF.

V and J are TRBV18 and TRBJ2-2. Germline V gene lookup returns CDR1 KGHSH and CDR2 LQKENI. This CDR3 contains 12 residues. CDR3 region: CASSPAGGELFF.

The chain recombines TRBV7-6 with TRBJ1-2; TCRdb returns TRBD1, unconfirmable since there is no DNA. This CDR3 has 16 amino acids. Germline CDR1 and CDR2: SGHVS and FNYEAQ. The CDR3: CASSLSPLDVNYGYTF.

This chain joins TRBV5-5 and TRBJ1-1; TCRdb selects TRBD1, and the lack of DNA leaves this call unchecked. The CDR3 has 14 amino acids. Germline assignment: CDR1 SGHKS and CDR2 YYEKEE (reference sequence). The CDR3 sequence is CASSSGQGRTEAFF.

Measured by frequency, this clonotype is large. J is TRBJ2-5 and V is TRBV29-1; no DNA is available, so the TRBD1 call from TCRdb remains unchecked. CDR3 size: 11 residues. Germline CDR1 and CDR2: SQVTM and ANQGSEA. The CDR3 here is CSGGTLETQYF.

This sequence joins TRBV11-3 and TRBJ2-3; the TRBD1 assignment by TCRdb is unverifiable without DNA. This CDR3 has 15 residues. In germline, CDR1 is SGHNT, CDR2 YENEEA. CDR3 amino acids: CASSLHEGTTDTQYF.

J is TRBJ2-5 and V is TRBV10-3; absent DNA, TCRdb's TRBD1 call cannot be checked. The CDR3 length is 13 residues. The germline V gene encodes CDR1 ENHRY and CDR2 SYGVKD. CDR3 in amino acids: CAISESVPQTQYF.

In terms of frequency, this clonotype is medium-sized. V is TRBV13 and J is TRBJ2-7; TCRdb lists TRBD1, though no DNA is available to test this call. This CDR3 is built from 13 residues. Germline loops: CDR1 PRHDT, CDR2 FYEKMQ (reference sequence). CDR3 region: CASSSRDTYEQYF. The whole variable domain, filled in from reference TRBV13 and TRBJ2-7, reads AAGVIQSPRHLIKEKRETATLKCYPIPRHDTVYWYQQGPGQDPQFLISFYEKMQSDKGSIPDRFSAQQFSDYHSELNMSSLELGDSALYFCASSSRDTYEQYFGPGTRLTVT.

The chain has TRBV18 and TRBJ1-6; the D gene TCRdb calls, TRBD1, cannot be checked with no DNA. Germline V gene lookup returns CDR1 KGHSH and CDR2 LQKENI. This CDR3 has 15 residues. Here the CDR3 reads CASSPGTGHDSPLHF.

This chain joins TRBV27 and TRBJ2-1; the D call from TCRdb, TRBD2, cannot be confirmed without DNA. The CDR3 length is 17 residues. Germline CDR1 and CDR2: MNHEY and SMNVEV (reference sequence). CDR3 residues: CASSLLSSGRELNEQFF.

Considering frequency, this clonotype is medium-sized. Here the CDR3 reads CSVEAGPGGAQGANVLTF. This chain joins TRBV29-1 and TRBJ2-6; TCRdb designates TRBD1, a call that cannot be tested without DNA. CDR1 is SQVTM and CDR2 is ANQGSEA in the germline V gene. The CDR3 loop spans 18 amino acids.

This clonotype is labeled medium-sized based on frequency. The gene calls are TRBV5-6 and TRBJ2-3. The V gene's germline CDR1 is SGHDT and CDR2 YYEEEE. The CDR3 has 14 residues. The CDR3 reads CASSLRRITDTQYF.

By frequency, this clonotype is medium-sized. CDR3 region: CASSFRTGGTGELFF. V and J are TRBV12-3 or TRBV12-4 and TRBJ2-2; the TCRdb D gene call, TRBD1, has no DNA to confirm it. CDR3 size: 15 residues.

Judged by frequency, this clonotype is medium-sized. The CDR3 region is CSAQGAGNEQFF. The gene calls are TRBV29-1 and TRBJ2-1; TCRdb's assignment of TRBD1 cannot be checked, as there is no DNA. Germline lookup yields CDR1 SQVTM and CDR2 ANQGSEA. The CDR3 has 12 residues.

This clonotype is called medium-sized (0.01 to 0.1%) based on its frequency. J is TRBJ2-7 and V is TRBV12-3 or TRBV12-4; TCRdb's D call, TRBD2, is unchecked because there is no DNA. The CDR3 consists of 14 residues. Here the CDR3 reads CASSLVASGDEQYF.

The genes are TRBV27 and TRBJ2-6; the D call from TCRdb, TRBD1, cannot be confirmed without DNA. The germline V gene encodes CDR1 MNHEY and CDR2 SMNVEV (reference sequence). The CDR3 extends over 15 amino acids. CDR3 region: CTSSLRGAGANVLTF.

Here the CDR3 reads CASSTGGAGSGNTIYF. The chain has TRBV11-3 and TRBJ1-3. Per germline, CDR1 SGHNT and CDR2 YENEEA. The CDR3 consists of 16 residues.

The V and J genes are TRBV6-5 and TRBJ2-3; TCRdb returns TRBD2, unconfirmable since there is no DNA. The CDR3 is made up of 15 amino acids. Germline V gene lookup returns CDR1 MNHEY and CDR2 SVGAGI. The CDR3 protein is CASSRLAGRTDTQYF.

This chain joins TRBV6-5 and TRBJ1-2; TCRdb picks TRBD1, but there is no DNA to check that call. Germline V gene sequence: CDR1 MNHEY, CDR2 SVGAGI. CDR3 length: 14 amino acids. This chain's CDR3 is CASSRGTGNYGYTF.

This clonotype is called medium-sized (0.01 to 0.1%) based on its frequency. The chain couples TRBV11-3 to TRBJ1-5. The CDR3 length is 14 residues. The germline CDR1 and CDR2 sequences are SGHNT and YENEEA. This CDR3 reads CASSLGAAGQPQHF. Complete variable domain (other parts from reference TRBV11-3 and TRBJ1-5): EAGVVQSPRYKIIEKKQPVAFWCNPISGHNTLYWYLQNLGQGPELLIRYENEEAVDDSQLPKDRFSAERLKGVDSTLKIQPAELGDSAVYLCASSLGAAGQPQHFGDGTRLSIL.

The chain is built from TRBV6-5 and TRBJ1-2; absent DNA, TCRdb's TRBD1 call cannot be checked. The germline CDR1 and CDR2 sequences are MNHEY and SVGAGI. This CDR3 has 16 residues. This CDR3 reads CASSYEGQGSTGGYTF.

V and J are TRBV6-5 and TRBJ1-2; TCRdb's D call, TRBD1, is unchecked because there is no DNA. The CDR3 is 13 residues long. The germline V gene has CDR1 MNHEY and CDR2 SVGAGI. The CDR3: CASSRTGNYGYTF.